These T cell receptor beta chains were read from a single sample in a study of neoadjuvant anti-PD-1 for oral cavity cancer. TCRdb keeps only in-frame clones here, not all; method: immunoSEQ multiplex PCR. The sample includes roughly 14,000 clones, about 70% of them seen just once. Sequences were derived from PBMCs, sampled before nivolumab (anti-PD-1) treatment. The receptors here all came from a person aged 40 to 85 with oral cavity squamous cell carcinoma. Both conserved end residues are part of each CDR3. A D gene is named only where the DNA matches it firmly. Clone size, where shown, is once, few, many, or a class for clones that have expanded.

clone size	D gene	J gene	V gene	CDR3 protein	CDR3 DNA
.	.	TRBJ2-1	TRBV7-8	CASTSAGLYNEQFF	TGTGCCAGCACCTCTGCGGGCCTCTACAATGAGCAGTTCTTC
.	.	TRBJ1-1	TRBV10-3	CAISDHRRGAEAFF	TGTGCCATCAGTGATCATAGAAGGGGGGCTGAAGCTTTCTTT
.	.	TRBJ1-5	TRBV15	CATSSVVDQPQHF	TGTGCCACCAGCAGTGTAGTCGATCAGCCCCAGCATTTT
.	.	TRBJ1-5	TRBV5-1	CASAIDSNQPQHF	TGCGCCAGCGCCATCGATAGCAATCAGCCCCAGCATTTT
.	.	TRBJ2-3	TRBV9	CASSVGDTQYF	TGTGCCAGCAGCGTAGGAGATACGCAGTATTTT
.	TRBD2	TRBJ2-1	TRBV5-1	CASSLIGLAKNNEQFF	TGCGCCAGCAGCTTAATCGGACTAGCGAAGAACAATGAGCAGTTCTTC
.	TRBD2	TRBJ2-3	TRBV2	CASALAVSTDTQYF	TGTGCCAGTGCGCTAGCGGTTAGCACAGATACGCAGTATTTT
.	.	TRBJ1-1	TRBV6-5	CASRSAGRLNTEAFF	TGTGCCAGCAGGTCGGCAGGGAGGTTGAACACTGAAGCTTTCTTT
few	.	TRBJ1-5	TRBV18	CASSPVGENQPQHF	TGTGCCAGCTCACCGGTAGGGGAGAATCAGCCCCAGCATTTT
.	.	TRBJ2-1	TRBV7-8	CASSLGPEQFF	TGTGCCAGCAGCTTAGGGCCCGAGCAGTTCTTC
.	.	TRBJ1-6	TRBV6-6	CASSYTGGLNSPLHF	TGTGCCAGCAGTTACACGGGGGGGCTTAATTCACCCCTCCACTTT
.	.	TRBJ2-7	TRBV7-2	CASSTRHLSYEQYF	TGTGCCAGCAGCACCCGACACCTCTCCTACGAGCAGTACTTC
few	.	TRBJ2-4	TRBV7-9	CASSLGGLGTQYF	TGTGCCAGCAGCTTAGGAGGTTTGGGGACTCAGTACTTC
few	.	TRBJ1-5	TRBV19	CASSIDRWVVGNQPQHF	TGTGCCAGTAGTATAGATCGATGGGTGGTGGGCAATCAGCCCCAGCATTTT
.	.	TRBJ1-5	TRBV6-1	CASSEAGRVWQPQHF	TGTGCCAGCAGTGAAGCTGGGCGCGTGTGGCAGCCCCAGCATTTT
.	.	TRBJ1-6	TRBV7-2	CASSPYLEQRSPLHF	TGTGCCAGCAGCCCCTACTTAGAGCAGCGCTCACCCCTCCACTTT
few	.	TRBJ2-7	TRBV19	CASSIGAPQGTYEQYF	TGTGCCAGTAGTATAGGAGCCCCCCAGGGAACCTACGAGCAGTACTTC
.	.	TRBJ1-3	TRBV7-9	CASSLIKRGRSGNTIYF	TGTGCCAGCAGCTTAATTAAACGAGGAAGATCTGGAAACACCATATATTTT
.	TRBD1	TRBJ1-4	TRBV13	CASSFRDSLALNEKLFF	TGTGCCAGCAGCTTTCGGGACAGCCTGGCCTTAAATGAAAAACTGTTTTTT
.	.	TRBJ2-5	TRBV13	CASSLLGLLGAQYF	TGTGCCAGCAGCTTACTGGGGTTACTAGGGGCCCAGTACTTC
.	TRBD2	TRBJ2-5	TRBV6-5	CASSLAGAGETQYF	TGTGCCAGCAGTTTAGCGGGAGCGGGAGAGACCCAGTACTTC
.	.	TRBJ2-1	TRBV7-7	CASSKGLAQGQQFF	TGTGCTAGCAGCAAAGGACTAGCACAGGGGCAGCAGTTCTTC
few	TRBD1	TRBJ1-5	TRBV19	CASSDGQGPQPQHF	TGTGCCAGTAGTGACGGACAGGGCCCTCAGCCCCAGCATTTT
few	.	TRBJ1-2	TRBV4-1	CASSQVPPGGHGKVVYDYTF	TGCGCCAGCAGCCAAGTTCCTCCCGGGGGACACGGCAAAGTCGTCTATGACTACACCTTC
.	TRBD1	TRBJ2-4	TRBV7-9	CASSRDRERHIQYF	TGTGCCAGCAGCCGGGACAGGGAAAGACACATTCAGTACTTC
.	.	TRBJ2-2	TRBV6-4	CASGTGELFF	TGTGCCAGCGGGACCGGGGAGCTGTTTTTT
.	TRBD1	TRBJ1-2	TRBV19	CASSTYRGRGYGYTF	TGTGCCAGTAGTACCTACAGGGGGCGCGGGTATGGCTACACCTTC
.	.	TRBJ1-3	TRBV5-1	CASSLAGNSGNTIYF	TGCGCCAGCAGCTTGGCCGGTAACTCTGGAAACACCATATATTTT
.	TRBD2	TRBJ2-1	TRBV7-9	CASSLAGGYNEQFF	TGTGCCAGCAGCTTGGCGGGGGGGTACAATGAGCAGTTCTTC
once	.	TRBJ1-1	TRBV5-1	CASSLVVNTEAFF	TGCGCCAGCAGCTTGGTCGTGAACACTGAAGCTTTCTTT
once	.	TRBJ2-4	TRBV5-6	CASSFREWAKNIQYF	TGTGCCAGCAGCTTCAGGGAGTGGGCCAAAAACATTCAGTACTTC
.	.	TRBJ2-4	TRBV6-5	CAGSAKNIQYF	TGTGCCGGCTCAGCCAAAAACATTCAGTACTTC
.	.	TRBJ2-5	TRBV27	CASKRRGQETQYF	TGTGCCAGCAAGCGGAGAGGGCAAGAGACCCAGTACTTC
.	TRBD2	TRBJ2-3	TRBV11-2	CASSYLAGGSTDTQYF	TGTGCCAGCAGCTATCTAGCGGGGGGGAGCACAGATACGCAGTATTTT
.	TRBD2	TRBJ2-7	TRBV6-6	CASSYSMGLASYEQYF	TGTGCCAGCAGTTACTCTATGGGACTAGCCAGCTACGAGCAGTACTTC
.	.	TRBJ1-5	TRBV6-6	CASSQGFGNQPQHF	TGTGCCAGCAGTCAGGGTTTTGGCAATCAGCCCCAGCATTTT
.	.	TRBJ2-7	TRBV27	CASSPQVLSYEQYF	TGTGCCAGCAGTCCCCAGGTACTCTCCTACGAGCAGTACTTC
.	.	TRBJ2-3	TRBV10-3	CAISRGSSTDTQYF	TGTGCCATCAGCCGGGGCAGTAGCACAGATACGCAGTATTTT
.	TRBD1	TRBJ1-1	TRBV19	CASMSQGGLSTEAFF	TGTGCCAGTATGAGTCAAGGGGGCCTGAGCACTGAAGCTTTCTTT
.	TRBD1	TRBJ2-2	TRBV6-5	CASRASGGNTGELFF	TGTGCCAGCCGGGCGTCAGGGGGGAACACCGGGGAGCTGTTTTTT
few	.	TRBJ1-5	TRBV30	CAWSEGTGQPQHF	TGTGCCTGGAGTGAGGGGACGGGTCAGCCCCAGCATTTT
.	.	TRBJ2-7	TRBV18	CASSPGQSSYEQYF	TGTGCCAGCTCACCAGGACAGTCCTCCTACGAGCAGTACTTC
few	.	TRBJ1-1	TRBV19	CASQTGGRVRTEAFF	TGTGCCAGTCAGACAGGAGGTCGAGTAAGGACTGAAGCTTTCTTT
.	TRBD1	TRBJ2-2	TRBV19	CASSTRTGNTGELFF	TGTGCCAGTAGTACAAGGACAGGGAACACCGGGGAGCTGTTTTTT
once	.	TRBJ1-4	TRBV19	CASSILLQQGRRNEKLFF	TGTGCCAGTAGTATACTATTACAACAGGGACGGAGGAATGAAAAACTGTTTTTT
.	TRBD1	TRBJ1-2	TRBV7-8	CASSLVGTGGDGYTF	TGTGCCAGCAGCTTAGTTGGGACAGGGGGCGATGGCTACACCTTC
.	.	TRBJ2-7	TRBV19	CASSIIGETYEQYF	TGTGCCAGTAGTATCATCGGGGAGACCTACGAGCAGTACTTC
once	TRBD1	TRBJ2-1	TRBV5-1	CASSPQAQGVGNEQFF	TGCGCCAGCAGCCCTCAGGCCCAGGGGGTTGGAAATGAGCAGTTCTTC
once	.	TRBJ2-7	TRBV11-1	CASSFERYEQYF	TGTGCCAGCAGCTTCGAGCGGTACGAGCAGTACTTC
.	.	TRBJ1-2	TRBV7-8	CASSLGQAGSLNYGYTF	TGTGCCAGCAGCTTAGGACAGGCGGGGAGCCTTAACTATGGCTACACCTTC
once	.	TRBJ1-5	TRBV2	CASSVEGWGNQPQHF	TGTGCCAGCAGTGTGGAAGGGTGGGGCAATCAGCCCCAGCATTTT
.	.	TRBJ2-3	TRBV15	CATSVQGGQNTQYF	TGTGCCACCAGCGTCCAGGGGGGCCAGAATACGCAGTATTTT
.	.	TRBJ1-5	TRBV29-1	CSVAEGNQPQHF	TGCAGCGTTGCAGAGGGCAATCAGCCCCAGCATTTT